The TCR beta chain under discussion was sequenced for a study of blood T cell repertoires in COVID-19. Across the study: Spain, Italy and the United States supplied samples that represented acute and convalescent COVID-19. T cells, B-cell-depleted T cells, or PBMCs provided the cDNA or gDNA that served as material.

Trimming stripped 6 bases from V and 6 bases from J, with 17 bases between. From germline, CDR1 is SNHLY and CDR2 FYNNEI. The CDR3 contains 14 residues. Original methodology: Estimation of nucleated cell counts relied on the amplification of reference gene primers. The protocol was immunoSEQ multiplex PCR, while the TCRdb copy is restricted to in-frame clones and leaves out a portion. V, J and clone size were drawn from that table, and D and trimming were deduced from the DNA. Seen here are approximately 230,000 clones, around 85% observed once, and the top ten hold roughly 4%. The clonotype was recovered from a middle-aged woman with active or convalescent COVID-19. This sequence joins TRBV2 and TRBJ1-1, with a tentative D call TRBD1 (6 bases). Sequenced: peripheral blood. This CDR3 reads CASRGFTGRSEAFF. CDR3 DNA sequence: TGTGCCAGCAGGGGATTTACAGGGCGCTCTGAAGCTTTCTTT.